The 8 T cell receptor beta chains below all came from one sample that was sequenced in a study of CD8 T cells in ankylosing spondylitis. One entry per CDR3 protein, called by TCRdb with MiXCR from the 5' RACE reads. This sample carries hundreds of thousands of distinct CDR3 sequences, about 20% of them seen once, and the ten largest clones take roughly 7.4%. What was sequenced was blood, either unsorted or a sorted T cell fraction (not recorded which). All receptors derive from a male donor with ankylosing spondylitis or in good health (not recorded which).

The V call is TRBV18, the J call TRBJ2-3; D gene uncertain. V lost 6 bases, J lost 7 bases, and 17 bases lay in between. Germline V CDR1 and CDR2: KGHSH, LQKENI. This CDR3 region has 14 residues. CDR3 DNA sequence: TGTGCCAGCTCGAGCTCTGCTCGGCGGAATACGCAGTATTTT. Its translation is CASSSSARRNTQYF.

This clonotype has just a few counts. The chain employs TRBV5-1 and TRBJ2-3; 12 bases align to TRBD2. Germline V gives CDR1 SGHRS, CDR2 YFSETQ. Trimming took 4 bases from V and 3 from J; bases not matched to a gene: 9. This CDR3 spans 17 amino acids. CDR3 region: CASSGSTSGRSTDTQYF. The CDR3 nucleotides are TGCGCCAGCAGCGGCTCGACTAGCGGGAGAAGTACAGATACGCAGTATTTT.

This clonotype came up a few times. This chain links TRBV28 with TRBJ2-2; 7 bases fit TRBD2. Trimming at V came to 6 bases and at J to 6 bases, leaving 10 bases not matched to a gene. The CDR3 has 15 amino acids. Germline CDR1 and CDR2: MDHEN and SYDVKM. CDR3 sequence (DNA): TGTGCCAGCAGCCCCGGGACCCGGGGGGCCGGGGAGCTGTTTTTT. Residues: CASSPGTRGAGELFF.

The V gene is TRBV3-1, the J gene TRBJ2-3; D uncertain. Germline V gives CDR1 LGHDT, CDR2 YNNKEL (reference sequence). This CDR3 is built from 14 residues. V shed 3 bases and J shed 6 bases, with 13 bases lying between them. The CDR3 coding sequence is TGTGCCAGCAGCCAGGCTACGCTAGGGGATACGCAGTATTTT. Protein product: CASSQATLGDTQYF.

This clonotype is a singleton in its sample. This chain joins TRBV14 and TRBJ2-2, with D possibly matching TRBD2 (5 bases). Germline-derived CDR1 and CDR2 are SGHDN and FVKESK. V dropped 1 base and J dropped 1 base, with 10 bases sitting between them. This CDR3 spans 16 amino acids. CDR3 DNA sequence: TGTGCCAGCAGCCAAGGGACGGGGATGAACACCGGGGAGCTGTTTTTT. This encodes CASSQGTGMNTGELFF.

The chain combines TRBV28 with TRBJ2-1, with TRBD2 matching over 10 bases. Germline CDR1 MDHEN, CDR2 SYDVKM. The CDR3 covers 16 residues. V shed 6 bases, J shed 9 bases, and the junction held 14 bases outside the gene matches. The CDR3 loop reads CASSPLTSGYLGEQFF. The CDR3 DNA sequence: TGTGCCAGCAGCCCCCTGACTAGCGGGTACCTGGGTGAGCAGTTCTTC.

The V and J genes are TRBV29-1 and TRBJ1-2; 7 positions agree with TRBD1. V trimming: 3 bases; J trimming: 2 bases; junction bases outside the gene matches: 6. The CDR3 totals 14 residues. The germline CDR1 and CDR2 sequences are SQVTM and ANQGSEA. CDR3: CSVDLTGTNYGYTF. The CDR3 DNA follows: TGCAGCGTTGACCTGACAGGGACAAACTATGGCTACACCTTC.

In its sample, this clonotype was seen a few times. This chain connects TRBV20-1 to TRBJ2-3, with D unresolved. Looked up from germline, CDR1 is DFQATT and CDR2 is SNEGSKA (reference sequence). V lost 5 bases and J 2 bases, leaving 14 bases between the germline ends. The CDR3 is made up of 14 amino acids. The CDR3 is CSAARAFNTDTQYF. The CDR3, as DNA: TGCAGTGCTGCCCGGGCCTTTAACACAGATACGCAGTATTTT.